The 16 T cell receptor beta chains listed next were all sequenced from one sample in a study of OX40 agonist ivuxolimab in advanced cancers. Profiling relied on immunoSEQ multiplex PCR, and the TCRdb table lists in-frame clones only, not all of them. The data hold about 79,000 clones, with 85% to 95% observed a single time. The sample consisted of CD4+ or CD8+ T cells sorted from blood, taken in a trial of the OX40 agonist ivuxolimab. These TCRs come from an adult with an advanced solid tumor such as melanoma, head and neck, liver or kidney cancer.

The rearrangement links TRBV7-6 to TRBJ2-1, with D tentatively TRBD1 or TRBD2 (6 bases each). Trimming shortened V by 1 base and J by 4 bases, and 11 bases separated the two germline ends. In germline, CDR1 is SGHVS, CDR2 FNYEAQ. This CDR3 contains 15 residues. The CDR3 DNA follows: TGTGCCAGCAGCTTAGATCGGGGGCGATACAATGAGCAGTTCTTC. Its protein product is CASSLDRGRYNEQFF. Full variable domain (outside the CDR3, taken from reference TRBV7-6 and TRBJ2-1): GAGVSQSPRYKVTKRGQDVALRCDPISGHVSLYWYRQALGQGPEFLTYFNYEAQQDKSGLPNDRFSAERPEGSISTLTIQRTEQRDSAMYRCASSLDRGRYNEQFFGPGTRLTVL.

This sequence joins TRBV7-9 and TRBJ1-1, with a possible D match to TRBD1 (5 bases). This CDR3 is built from 18 residues. In germline, CDR1 is SEHNR, CDR2 FQNEAQ (reference sequence). Trimming cost V 5 bases and J 0 bases, with 22 bases left between them. The chain's CDR3 is CASSNRQGLPPLNTEAFF. CDR3 DNA: TGTGCCAGCAGCAACAGGCAGGGTTTGCCGCCTCTGAACACTGAAGCTTTCTTT.

This rearrangement joins TRBV27 to TRBJ1-4; D perhaps matches TRBD1 (6 bases). Looked up from germline, CDR1 is MNHEY and CDR2 is SMNVEV (reference sequence). The CDR3 totals 15 residues. Trimming took 3 bases from V and 7 from J, leaving 15 bases between them. The CDR3 DNA sequence: TGTGCCAGCAGTTTCTACGGGACATCGGGTGAAAAACTGTTTTTT. Protein: CASSFYGTSGEKLFF. Together with reference TRBV27 and TRBJ1-4, the CDR3 gives the full variable domain: EAQVTQNPRYLITVTGKKLTVTCSQNMNHEYMSWYRQDPGLGLRQIYYSMNVEVTDKGDVPEGYKVSRKEKRNFPLILESPSPNQTSLYFCASSFYGTSGEKLFFGSGTQLSVL.

CDR3 region: CASSEGQPNEKLFF. The CDR3 DNA follows: TGTGCCAGCAGCGAAGGACAGCCAAATGAAAAACTGTTTTTT. This sequence joins TRBV7-6 and TRBJ1-4, with D perhaps TRBD1 (6 bases). The CDR3 has 14 amino acids. The V and J ends lost 5 bases and 5 bases respectively, with 12 bases between them. Germline lookup yields CDR1 SGHVS and CDR2 FNYEAQ. Full variable domain (remainder filled in from reference TRBV7-6 and TRBJ1-4): GAGVSQSPRYKVTKRGQDVALRCDPISGHVSLYWYRQALGQGPEFLTYFNYEAQQDKSGLPNDRFSAERPEGSISTLTIQRTEQRDSAMYRCASSEGQPNEKLFFGSGTQLSVL.

This clone was counted once. For the CDR3, the DNA is TGTGCCAGCACCCCAGGTGGGGGCGCAACGGGGGCCAACGTCCTGACTTTC. Protein: CASTPGGGATGANVLTF. The chain combines TRBV9 with TRBJ2-6; D perhaps matches TRBD1 (6 bases). The germline CDR1 and CDR2 sequences are SGDLS and YYNGEE. V was shortened by 6 bases and J by 4 bases, with 20 bases between the two germline ends. CDR3 size: 17 residues.

This rearrangement joins TRBV6-1 to TRBJ2-2; D is perhaps TRBD2 (5 bases). V lost 2 bases, J lost 2 bases, and 12 bases lay in between. The CDR3 runs 16 residues. Germline V CDR1 and CDR2: MNHNS, SASEGT. CDR3 region: CASSENPGINTGELFF. The DNA for the CDR3 is TGTGCCAGCAGTGAAAATCCGGGGATCAACACCGGGGAGCTGTTTTTT.

The J gene is TRBJ2-3, the V gene TRBV4-3; D is unresolved. Germline-derived CDR1 and CDR2 are LGHNA and YSLEER. The CDR3 length is 15 residues. V was trimmed by 0 bases and J by 0 bases, leaving 7 bases between them. This CDR3 reads CASSQERFSTDTQYF. CDR3 DNA: TGCGCCAGCAGCCAAGAGAGGTTTAGCACAGATACGCAGTATTTT.

The CDR3 protein is CASSLGSNYGYTF. The CDR3 coding sequence is TGTGCCAGCAGCTTGGGGAGTAACTATGGCTACACCTTC. The chain employs TRBV5-6 and TRBJ1-2; D is undetermined. V lost 0 bases, J lost 1 base, and 4 bases lay in between. CDR3 length equals 13 residues. The germline V gene has CDR1 SGHDT and CDR2 YYEEEE. Full variable domain (remainder filled in from reference TRBV5-6 and TRBJ1-2): DAGVTQSPTHLIKTRGQQVTLRCSPKSGHDTVSWYQQALGQGPQFIFQYYEEEERQRGNFPDRFSGHQFPNYSSELNVNALLLGDSALYLCASSLGSNYGYTFGSGTRLTVV.

This chain connects TRBV9 to TRBJ2-3; TRBD1 matches at 7 bases. The CDR3 sequence is 15 residues long. Unmatched junction bases numbered 6, after V lost 0 bases and J lost 5 bases. Germline V CDR1 and CDR2: SGDLS, YYNGEE. CDR3 in amino acids: CASSVEQGQEDTQYF. The CDR3 region has the DNA TGTGCCAGCAGCGTAGAACAGGGGCAAGAAGATACGCAGTATTTT.

The chain links TRBV6-5 to TRBJ2-5, with D tentatively TRBD1 (6 bases). Germline CDR1 is MNHEY and CDR2 is SVGAGI. The germline V and J ends were trimmed by 2 bases and 5 bases, with 15 bases remaining between them. The CDR3 is made up of 15 amino acids. The CDR3 spells CASSYPWPGEETQYF. In nucleotides, the CDR3 is TGTGCCAGCAGTTACCCGTGGCCAGGGGAGGAGACCCAGTACTTC.

This clone was observed a single time. V and J are TRBV9 and TRBJ2-7, with D unclear. The length of the CDR3 is 13 residues. From germline, CDR1 is SGDLS and CDR2 YYNGEE. The V and J ends lost 0 bases and 3 bases respectively, with 7 bases between them. Here the CDR3 reads CASSVDGFYEQYF. The CDR3 coding sequence is TGTGCCAGCAGCGTAGACGGTTTCTACGAGCAGTACTTC.

This chain links TRBV7-8 with TRBJ1-5, with 9 bases that match TRBD1. The CDR3 spans 16 residues. Germline CDR1 and CDR2: SGHVS and FQNEAQ. J was trimmed by 3 bases and V by 4 bases; bases with no gene match: 7. The CDR3 region is CASSSDGTGYNQPQHF. The DNA of the CDR3 is TGTGCCAGCAGCTCTGACGGGACAGGGTACAATCAGCCCCAGCATTTT.

The V gene is TRBV13, the J gene TRBJ2-6; 9 bases align to TRBD1. Germline V gene sequence: CDR1 PRHDT, CDR2 FYEKMQ (reference sequence). Trimming took 5 bases from V and 4 from J; bases not matched to a gene: 21. There are 21 residues in the CDR3. The CDR3 DNA follows: TGTGCCAGCAGCCTGGCGGGACACCTTGACTGGACAGGGGTGGGGGCCAACGTCCTGACTTTC. Protein sequence: CASSLAGHLDWTGVGANVLTF. Combining the CDR3 with reference TRBV13 and TRBJ2-6 gives the whole variable domain AAGVIQSPRHLIKEKRETATLKCYPIPRHDTVYWYQQGPGQDPQFLISFYEKMQSDKGSIPDRFSAQQFSDYHSELNMSSLELGDSALYFCASSLAGHLDWTGVGANVLTFGAGSRLTVL.

This clone was counted a few times. V is TRBV4-1 and J is TRBJ1-1; D uncertain. The V end was cut by 4 bases, the J end by 1 base, with 4 bases between. Germline-derived CDR1 and CDR2 are MGHRA and YSYEKL. The CDR3 extends over 12 amino acids. In DNA, the CDR3 is TGCGCCAGCAGCCGAGGGAACACTGAAGCTTTCTTT. Its protein is CASSRGNTEAFF.

The count of this clone is one. The V and J genes are TRBV29-1 and TRBJ2-1; 9 bases are shared with TRBD1. V lost 3 bases, J lost 5 bases, and 8 bases stayed unmatched. Germline-derived CDR1 and CDR2 are SQVTM and ANQGSEA. This CDR3 region has 15 residues. CDR3 nucleotides: TGCAGCGTTGAGTTCCGGGACAGGGTGGACAATGAGCAGTTCTTC. Translated: CSVEFRDRVDNEQFF.

This chain connects TRBV19 to TRBJ1-1, with unresolved D. Germline CDR1 and CDR2: LNHDA and SQIVND (reference sequence). The CDR3 has 14 residues. Deletions cut 5 bases from V and 3 bases from J, with 13 bases between. CDR3: CASSPEGRDTEAFF. CDR3 nucleotide sequence: TGTGCCAGTAGTCCGGAGGGCAGAGACACTGAAGCTTTCTTT.